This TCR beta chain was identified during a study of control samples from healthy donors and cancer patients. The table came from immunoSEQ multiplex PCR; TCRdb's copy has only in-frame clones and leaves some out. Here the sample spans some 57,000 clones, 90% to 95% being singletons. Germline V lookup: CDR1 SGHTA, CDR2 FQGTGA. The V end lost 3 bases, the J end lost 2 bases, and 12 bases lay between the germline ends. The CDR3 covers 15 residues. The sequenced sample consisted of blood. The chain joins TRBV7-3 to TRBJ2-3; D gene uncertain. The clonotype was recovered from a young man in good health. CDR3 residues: CASSFRPAYTDTQYF. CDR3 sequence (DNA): TGTGCCAGCAGCTTTCGTCCTGCTTACACAGATACGCAGTATTTT.